These 20 T cell receptor beta chains share one sample of origin, sequenced in a study of T cells in Graves' hyperthyroidism and ophthalmopathy. The CDR3 regions of TCR beta were amplified from RNA transcripts. RT-PCR in the first round (using the HTBI primer set) targeted the TCR CDR3. One entry per CDR3 protein results from TCRdb running MiXCR on the multiplex PCR reads. The sample contains about 400,000 distinct CDR3 sequences, more than 20% of which appear only once. The sequencing input was blood. The receptors were sampled from a man aged 50 to 59 with Graves' hyperthyroidism.

This clonotype was picked up a small number of times. The gene calls are TRBV9 and TRBJ2-7; TRBD2 agrees at 12 bases. J was trimmed by 3 bases and V by 2 bases; bases with no gene match: 3. The CDR3 runs 15 residues. Looked up from germline, CDR1 is SGDLS and CDR2 is YYNGEE. CDR3 sequence reads: CASSVGLAGNYEQYF. The CDR3 DNA follows: TGTGCCAGCAGCGTCGGACTAGCGGGGAACTACGAGCAGTACTTC. The variable domain in full, with the rest retrieved from reference TRBV9 and TRBJ2-7, is DSGVTQTPKHLITATGQRVTLRCSPRSGDLSVYWYQQSLDQGLQFLIQYYNGEERAKGNILERFSAQQFPDLHSELNLSSLELGDSALYFCASSVGLAGNYEQYFGPGTRLTVT.

This clonotype was detected many times. The V call is TRBV5-1, the J call TRBJ2-7; tentatively, D is TRBD2 (5 bases). V lost 0 bases to trimming and J lost 6 bases, with 10 bases between them. CDR1 SGHRS and CDR2 YFSETQ come from the germline V gene. This CDR3 is built from 13 residues. CDR3 sequence (DNA): TGCGCCAGCAGCTTGGAGGTTGAGGGCGAGCAGTACTTC. Protein sequence: CASSLEVEGEQYF.

This clonotype was picked up many times. The chain recombines TRBV5-1 with TRBJ2-7; 7 nucleotides match TRBD1. The CDR3 is made up of 15 amino acids. Germline CDR1 SGHRS, CDR2 YFSETQ. V lost 6 bases to trimming and J lost 1 base; unmatched junction nucleotides: 10. CDR3 sequence (DNA): TGCGCCAGCAAAAAACAGGGGAGTACTTCCTACGAGCAGTACTTC. Its translation is CASKKQGSTSYEQYF.

This chain links TRBV27 with TRBJ1-1, with D unresolved. This CDR3 comprises 15 residues. V shed 6 bases and J shed 1 base, with 15 bases lying between them. Germline V gene data show CDR1 as MNHEY and CDR2 as SMNVEV (reference sequence). The CDR3 DNA sequence: TGTGCCAGCAGCCCCAGCTGGGCCGCGAACACTGAAGCTTTCTTT. Translated, it gives CASSPSWAANTEAFF.

This clonotype was picked up a small number of times. CDR3: CASSQESLSSDEQFF. DNA for the CDR3: TGTGCCAGCAGCCAAGAGTCCCTCTCTAGCGATGAGCAGTTCTTC. The V and J genes are TRBV7-9 and TRBJ2-1; D is perhaps TRBD2 (6 bases). Germline CDR1 SEHNR, CDR2 FQNEAQ (reference sequence). V lost 5 bases and J lost 8, with 19 bases in between. The CDR3 length is 15 residues.

In its sample, this clonotype was seen once. This chain connects TRBV20-1 to TRBJ2-3, with 12 bases lining up with TRBD1. The germline V gene has CDR1 DFQATT and CDR2 SNEGSKA (reference sequence). J was trimmed by 3 bases and V by 5 bases; bases with no gene match: 6. The CDR3 totals 15 residues. The CDR3 is CSARWDRGRTDTQYF. CDR3 DNA: TGCAGTGCTCGCTGGGACAGGGGGCGTACAGATACGCAGTATTTT.

This clonotype was counted only a few times. V gene TRBV6-1 combines with J gene TRBJ2-1, with 11 bases aligning to TRBD2. With V trimmed by 2 bases and J by 9 bases, 3 bases remained unmatched. The CDR3 totals 14 residues. Germline values: CDR1 MNHNS, CDR2 SASEGT. CDR3 region: CASSETLAGGEQFF. The DNA for the CDR3 is TGTGCCAGCAGTGAAACCCTAGCGGGGGGTGAGCAGTTCTTC.

The chain joins TRBV7-2 to TRBJ2-7, with D maybe TRBD2 (7 bases). V was trimmed by 5 bases and J by 2 bases, leaving 28 bases between them. Per the germline V gene, CDR1 is SGHTA and CDR2 is FQGNSA. This CDR3 comprises 19 residues. For the CDR3, the DNA is TGTGCCAGCAGCCAAGGACAGAGGGGATGGACTAGTGTGGCCTACGAGCAGTACTTC. Protein product: CASSQGQRGWTSVAYEQYF. Using reference TRBV7-2 and TRBJ2-7 for the parts outside the CDR3, the full variable domain is GAGVSQSPSNKVTEKGKDVELRCDPISGHTALYWYRQSLGQGLEFLIYFQGNSAPDKSGLPSDRFSAERTGGSVSTLTIQRTQQEDSAVYLCASSQGQRGWTSVAYEQYFGPGTRLTVT.

V and J are TRBV29-1 and TRBJ2-2; weak D call: TRBD2 (5 bases). CDR3 length: 14 residues. Trimming took 7 bases from V and 3 from J, leaving 15 bases between them. CDR1 is SQVTM, CDR2 ANQGSEA, per germline. This CDR3 is CSAGRGSDTGELFF. The DNA of the CDR3 is TGCAGCGCCGGACGCGGGTCGGACACCGGGGAGCTGTTTTTT.

This clonotype has more than one count but fewer than ten. This chain uses TRBV7-9 with TRBJ2-3; possibly TRBD2 for D (6 bases). From germline, CDR1 is SEHNR and CDR2 FQNEAQ (reference sequence). The ends were cut back, 10 bases at V and 3 bases at J, with 26 bases in the middle. CDR3 length: 17 amino acids. The CDR3 DNA is TGTGCCATTATTCAAGAGGGAGGTTCATTATTGACAGATACGCAGTATTTT. Translated, it gives CAIIQEGGSLLTDTQYF.

This chain joins TRBV11-2 and TRBJ2-5, with 9 bases matching TRBD2. Trimming removed 5 bases from V and 4 bases from J; junction bases left unmatched: 11. From germline, CDR1 is SGHAT and CDR2 FQNNGV. The CDR3 is 16 amino acids. The CDR3 loop reads CASSQDLRGGRETQYF. The CDR3 coding sequence is TGTGCCAGCAGCCAAGATTTGCGGGGGGGGAGAGAGACCCAGTACTTC. Complete variable domain (other parts from reference TRBV11-2 and TRBJ2-5): EAGVAQSPRYKIIEKRQSVAFWCNPISGHATLYWYQQILGQGPKLLIQFQNNGVVDDSQLPKDRFSAERLKGVDSTLKIQPAKLEDSAVYLCASSQDLRGGRETQYFGPGTRLLVL.

A few counts support this clonotype. This chain connects TRBV18 to TRBJ1-2; D is possibly TRBD1 (5 bases). The V gene lost 6 bases and the J gene lost 0 bases, with 17 bases spanning the gap. Germline-derived CDR1 and CDR2 are KGHSH and LQKENI. The CDR3 contains 16 residues. CDR3 nucleotide sequence: TGTGCCAGCTCGGTCATCAGAGAGGACACTAACTATGGCTACACCTTC. Its protein product is CASSVIREDTNYGYTF.

This clonotype has only a few counts. The chain uses TRBV6-1 and TRBJ1-6; TRBD1 agrees at 10 bases. CDR1 is MNHNS and CDR2 is SASEGT in the germline V gene. The ends lost 5 bases at V and 7 bases at J; junction bases unmatched: 11. The CDR3 runs 17 residues. This CDR3 is CASSPHRDRGWNSPLHF. The CDR3 bases are TGTGCCAGCAGTCCCCACCGGGACAGGGGATGGAATTCACCCCTCCACTTT.

The chain joins TRBV9 to TRBJ2-2, with D possibly being TRBD2 (6 bases). V was clipped by 2 bases and J by 3 bases, with 14 bases between them. CDR1 and CDR2 (germline): SGDLS, YYNGEE. This CDR3 is built from 16 residues. The CDR3 protein is CASSVFSGEDTGELFF. CDR3 sequence (DNA): TGTGCCAGCAGCGTCTTTTCGGGAGAGGACACCGGGGAGCTGTTTTTT.

This sequence joins TRBV6-1 and TRBJ1-2; D is possibly TRBD1 (5 bases). Looked up from germline, CDR1 is MNHNS and CDR2 is SASEGT. Trimming cost V 6 bases and J 5 bases, with 16 bases left between them. The CDR3 contains 14 residues. The CDR3 nucleotides read TGTGCCAGCAGCTCCTTGACGGGGGGATATGGCTACACCTTC. Translated, it gives CASSSLTGGYGYTF.

The V call is TRBV27, the J call TRBJ1-5; a possible D gene is TRBD1 (5 bases). From germline, CDR1 is MNHEY and CDR2 SMNVEV (reference sequence). The CDR3 sequence is 13 residues long. V was pared by 5 bases and J by 4 bases, with 9 bases between. DNA for the CDR3: TGTGCCAGCAGTACATACAGGAATCAGCCCCAGCATTTT. It translates to CASSTYRNQPQHF.

This clonotype came up a few times. This chain connects TRBV6-1 to TRBJ2-2; tentatively, D is TRBD2 (6 bases). This CDR3 has 16 amino acids. V lost 6 bases, J lost 0 bases, and 14 bases lay in between. Per germline, CDR1 MNHNS and CDR2 SASEGT. Here the CDR3 DNA reads TGTGCCAGCAGGGGGCCTGGCGGGGCGAACACCGGGGAGCTGTTTTTT. It specifies CASRGPGGANTGELFF.

This clonotype showed up just a few times. Here the CDR3 reads CATSRDPGAGGNTIYF. Written as DNA, the CDR3 is TGTGCCACCAGCAGAGATCCCGGCGCGGGCGGAAACACCATATATTTT. The chain uses TRBV15 and TRBJ1-3, with no clear D. CDR1 is LNHNV, CDR2 YYDKDF, per germline (reference sequence). The CDR3 contains 16 residues. V was shortened by 0 bases and J by 4 bases, with 13 bases between the two germline ends. Looking up the rest from reference TRBV15 and TRBJ1-3 gives the full variable domain: DAMVIQNPRYQVTQFGKPVTLSCSQTLNHNVMYWYQQKSSQAPKLLFHYYDKDFNNEADTPDNFQSRRPNTSFCFLDIRSPGLGDTAMYLCATSRDPGAGGNTIYFGEGSWLTVV.

This clonotype appeared many times. The gene calls are TRBV20-1 and TRBJ2-3, with 7 bases fitting TRBD1. Germline trimming cut 7 bases from V and 6 bases from J; bases unmatched to any gene: 7. This CDR3 has 12 amino acids. In germline, CDR1 is DFQATT, CDR2 SNEGSKA (reference sequence). The CDR3 sequence: CSGRQGVDTQYF. In DNA, the CDR3 is TGCAGTGGTCGGCAGGGGGTTGATACGCAGTATTTT.

CDR3 in DNA: TGTGCCAGCGGAACAGGGGGCTGGGGGGAGACCCAGTACTTC. It yields the protein CASGTGGWGETQYF. The J gene is TRBJ2-5, the V gene TRBV6-1; 9 bases are shared with TRBD1. The CDR3 is 14 residues long. The V gene end was trimmed by 8 bases and the J gene end by 5 bases; junction bases not matched to a gene: 9. Germline V gives CDR1 MNHNS, CDR2 SASEGT.